The present entry profiles one TCR beta chain with its context. The antigen is unknown. This entry comes from a study of cytomegalovirus exposure and HLA in healthy donors. Whole-study results and caveats: Data from an earlier analysis indicated that most TCR beta V segments were productive either about 87% or about 30% of the time.

Trimming cost V 5 bases and J 6 bases; bases outside gene matches: 12. CDR3 length: 15 residues. Germline CDR1 reads SGHTA; CDR2 reads FQGTGA. Both 60 Vbeta primers and 13 Jbeta primers went into the PCR. Libraries were prepared by immunoSEQ multiplex PCR; TCRdb keeps only in-frame clonotypes and omits some of them. The sample lists more than 90,000 clones, less than 80% occurring once. The clonotype comes from a woman aged 25-40 years in good health and CMV-seronegative. Sequenced sample: PBMCs. The chain links TRBV7-3 to TRBJ2-7; 8 bases map to TRBD1. CDR3 region: CASSRMDRVGGEQYF. Written as DNA, the CDR3 is TGTGCCAGCAGCAGAATGGACAGGGTTGGAGGCGAGCAGTACTTC.